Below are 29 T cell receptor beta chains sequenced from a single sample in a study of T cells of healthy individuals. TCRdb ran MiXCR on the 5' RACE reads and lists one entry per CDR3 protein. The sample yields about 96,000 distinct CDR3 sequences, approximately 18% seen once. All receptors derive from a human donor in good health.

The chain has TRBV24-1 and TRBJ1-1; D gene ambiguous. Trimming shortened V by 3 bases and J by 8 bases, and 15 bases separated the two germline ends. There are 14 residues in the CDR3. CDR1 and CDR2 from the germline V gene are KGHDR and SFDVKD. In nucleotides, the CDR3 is TGTGCCACCAGTGATGCGCGGGGTTTGGGGGAAGCTTTCTTT. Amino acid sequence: CATSDARGLGEAFF.

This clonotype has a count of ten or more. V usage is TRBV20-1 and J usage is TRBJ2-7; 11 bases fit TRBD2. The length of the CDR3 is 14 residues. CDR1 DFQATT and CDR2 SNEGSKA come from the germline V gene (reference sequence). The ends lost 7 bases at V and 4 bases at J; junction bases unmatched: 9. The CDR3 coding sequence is TGCAGTGTAATTCCGGGACTAGCGGATTACGAGCAGTACTTC. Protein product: CSVIPGLADYEQYF.

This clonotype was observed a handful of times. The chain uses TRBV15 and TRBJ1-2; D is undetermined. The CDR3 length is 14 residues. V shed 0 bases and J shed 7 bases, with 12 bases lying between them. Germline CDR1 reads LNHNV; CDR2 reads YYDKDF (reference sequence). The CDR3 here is CATSRDRGRFGYTF. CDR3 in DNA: TGTGCCACCAGCAGAGATCGCGGCAGATTTGGCTACACCTTC. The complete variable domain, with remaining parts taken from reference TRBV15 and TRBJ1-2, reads DAMVIQNPRYQVTQFGKPVTLSCSQTLNHNVMYWYQQKSSQAPKLLFHYYDKDFNNEADTPDNFQSRRPNTSFCFLDIRSPGLGDTAMYLCATSRDRGRFGYTFGSGTRLTVV.

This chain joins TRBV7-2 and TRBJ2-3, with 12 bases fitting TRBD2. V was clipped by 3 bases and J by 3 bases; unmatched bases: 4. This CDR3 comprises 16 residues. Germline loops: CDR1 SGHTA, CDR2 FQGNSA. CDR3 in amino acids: CASSFKTSGGTDTQYF. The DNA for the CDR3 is TGTGCCAGCAGCTTTAAAACTAGCGGGGGGACAGATACGCAGTATTTT.

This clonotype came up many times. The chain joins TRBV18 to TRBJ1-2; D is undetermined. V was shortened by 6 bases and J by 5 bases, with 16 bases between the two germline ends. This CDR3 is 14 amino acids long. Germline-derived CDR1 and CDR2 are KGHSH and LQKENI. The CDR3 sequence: CASSPSAETYGYTF. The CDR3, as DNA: TGTGCCAGCTCCCCCTCGGCGGAAACATATGGCTACACCTTC.

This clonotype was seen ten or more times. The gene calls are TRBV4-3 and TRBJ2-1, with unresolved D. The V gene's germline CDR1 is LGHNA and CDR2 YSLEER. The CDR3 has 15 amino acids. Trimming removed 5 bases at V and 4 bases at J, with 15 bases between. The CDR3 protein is CASSDRGSSYNEQFF. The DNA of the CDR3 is TGCGCCAGCAGCGATCGCGGTTCTAGTTACAATGAGCAGTTCTTC.

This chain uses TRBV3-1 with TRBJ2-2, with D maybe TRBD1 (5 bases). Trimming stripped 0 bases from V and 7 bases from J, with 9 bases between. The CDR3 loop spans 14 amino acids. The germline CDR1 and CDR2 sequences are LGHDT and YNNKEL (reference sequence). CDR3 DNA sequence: TGTGCCAGCAGCCAAGATCAAGGGGTCGGGGAGCTGTTTTTT. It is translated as CASSQDQGVGELFF.

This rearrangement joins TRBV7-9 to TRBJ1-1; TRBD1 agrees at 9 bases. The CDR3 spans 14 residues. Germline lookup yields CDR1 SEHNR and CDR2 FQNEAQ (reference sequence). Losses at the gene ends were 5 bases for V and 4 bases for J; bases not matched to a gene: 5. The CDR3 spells CASSRQGVGTEAFF. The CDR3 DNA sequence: TGTGCCAGCAGCCGACAGGGGGTCGGCACTGAAGCTTTCTTT.

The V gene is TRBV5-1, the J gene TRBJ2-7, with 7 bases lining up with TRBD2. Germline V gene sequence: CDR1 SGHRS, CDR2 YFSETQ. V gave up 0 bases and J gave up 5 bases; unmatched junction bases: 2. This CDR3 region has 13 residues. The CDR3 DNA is TGCGCCAGCAGCTTGGGACTAGCAAACGAGCAGTACTTC. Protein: CASSLGLANEQYF.

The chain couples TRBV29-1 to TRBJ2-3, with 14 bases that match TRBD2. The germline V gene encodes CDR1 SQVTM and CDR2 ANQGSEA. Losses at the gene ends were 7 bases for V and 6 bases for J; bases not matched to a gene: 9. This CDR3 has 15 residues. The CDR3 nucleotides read TGCAGCGCCGGGACTAGCGGGAGTGGTGGCGATACGCAGTATTTT. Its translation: CSAGTSGSGGDTQYF.

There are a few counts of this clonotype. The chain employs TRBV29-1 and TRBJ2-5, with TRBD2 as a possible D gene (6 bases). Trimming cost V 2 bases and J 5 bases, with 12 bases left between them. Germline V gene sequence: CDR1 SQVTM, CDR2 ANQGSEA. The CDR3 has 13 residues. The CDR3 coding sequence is TGCAGCGTTGAATCAAGGGCGGGGGAGACCCAGTACTTC. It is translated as CSVESRAGETQYF.

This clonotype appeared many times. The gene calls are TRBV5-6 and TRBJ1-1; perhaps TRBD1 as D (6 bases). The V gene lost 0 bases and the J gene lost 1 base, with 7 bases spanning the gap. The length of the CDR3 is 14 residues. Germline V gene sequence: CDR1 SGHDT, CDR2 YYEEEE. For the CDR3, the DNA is TGTGCCAGCAGCTTGGGACAGGCGAACACTGAAGCTTTCTTT. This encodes CASSLGQANTEAFF.

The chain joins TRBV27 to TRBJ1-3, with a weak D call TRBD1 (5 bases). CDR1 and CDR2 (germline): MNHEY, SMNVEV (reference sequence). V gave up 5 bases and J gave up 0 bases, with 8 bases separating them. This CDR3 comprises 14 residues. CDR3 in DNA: TGTGCCAGCAGTCTGACAGCCTCTGGAAACACCATATATTTT. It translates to CASSLTASGNTIYF.

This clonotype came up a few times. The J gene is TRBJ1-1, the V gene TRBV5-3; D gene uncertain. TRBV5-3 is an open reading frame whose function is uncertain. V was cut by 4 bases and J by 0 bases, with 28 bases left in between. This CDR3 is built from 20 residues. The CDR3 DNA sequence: TGTGCCAGAAGCCCTAGCCATAGGGTTGGGAGAAGTTGTGTGAACACTGAAGCTTTCTTT. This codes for CARSPSHRVGRSCVNTEAFF.

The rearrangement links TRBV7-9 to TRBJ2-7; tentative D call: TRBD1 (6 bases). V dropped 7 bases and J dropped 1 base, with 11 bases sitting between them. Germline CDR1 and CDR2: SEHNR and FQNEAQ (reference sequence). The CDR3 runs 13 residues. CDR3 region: CASTLTGSYEQYF. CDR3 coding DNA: TGTGCCAGCACTTTAACAGGGTCCTACGAGCAGTACTTC.

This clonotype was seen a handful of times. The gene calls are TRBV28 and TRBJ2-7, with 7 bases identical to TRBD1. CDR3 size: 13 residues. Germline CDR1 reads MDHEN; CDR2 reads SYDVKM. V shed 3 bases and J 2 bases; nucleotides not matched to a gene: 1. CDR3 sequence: CASSFGQAYEQYF. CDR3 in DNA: TGTGCCAGCAGTTTTGGACAGGCCTACGAGCAGTACTTC.

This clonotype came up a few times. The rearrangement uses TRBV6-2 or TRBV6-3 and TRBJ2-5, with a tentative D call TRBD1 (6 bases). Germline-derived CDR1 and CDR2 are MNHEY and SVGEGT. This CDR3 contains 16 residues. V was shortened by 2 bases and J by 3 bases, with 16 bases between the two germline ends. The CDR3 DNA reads TGTGCCAGCAGTTACCCCATGGGGGCAGTTGAAGAGACCCAGTACTTC. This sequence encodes CASSYPMGAVEETQYF.

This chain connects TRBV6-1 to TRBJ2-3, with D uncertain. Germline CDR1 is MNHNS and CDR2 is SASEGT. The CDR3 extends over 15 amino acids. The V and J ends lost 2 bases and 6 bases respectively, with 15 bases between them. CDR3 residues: CASSENLPRADTQYF. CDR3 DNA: TGTGCCAGCAGTGAAAACCTACCTAGGGCGGATACGCAGTATTTT.

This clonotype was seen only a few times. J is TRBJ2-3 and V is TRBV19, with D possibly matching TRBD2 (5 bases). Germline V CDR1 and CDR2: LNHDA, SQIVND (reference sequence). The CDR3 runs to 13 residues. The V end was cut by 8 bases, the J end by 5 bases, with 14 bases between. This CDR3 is CASAGLRRDTQYF. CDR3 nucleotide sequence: TGTGCCAGTGCGGGCCTGAGACGAGATACGCAGTATTTT.

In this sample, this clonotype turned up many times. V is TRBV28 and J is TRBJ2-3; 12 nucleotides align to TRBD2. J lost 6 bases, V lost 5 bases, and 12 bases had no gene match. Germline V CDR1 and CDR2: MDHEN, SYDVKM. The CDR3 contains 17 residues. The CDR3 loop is CASSTTSGRTSGDTQYF. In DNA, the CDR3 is TGTGCCAGCAGTACCACTAGCGGGAGGACGTCGGGCGATACGCAGTATTTT.

In DNA form, the CDR3 reads TGCGCCAGCAGCCCGGGACAGGGATGGAGCACAGATACGCAGTATTTT. This translates into CASSPGQGWSTDTQYF. This chain connects TRBV5-1 to TRBJ2-3; 9 nucleotides align to TRBD1. The germline V gene encodes CDR1 SGHRS and CDR2 YFSETQ. Trimming at V came to 4 bases and at J to 0 bases, leaving 6 bases not matched to a gene. The CDR3 has 16 amino acids.

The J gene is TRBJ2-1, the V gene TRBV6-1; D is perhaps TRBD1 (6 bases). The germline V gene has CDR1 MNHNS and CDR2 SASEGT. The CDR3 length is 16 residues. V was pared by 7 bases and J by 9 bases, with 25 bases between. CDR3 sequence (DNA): TGTGCCAGCAACCTCTCCCCAGGGGCGCGTTTGGGTGAGCAGTTCTTC. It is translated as CASNLSPGARLGEQFF.

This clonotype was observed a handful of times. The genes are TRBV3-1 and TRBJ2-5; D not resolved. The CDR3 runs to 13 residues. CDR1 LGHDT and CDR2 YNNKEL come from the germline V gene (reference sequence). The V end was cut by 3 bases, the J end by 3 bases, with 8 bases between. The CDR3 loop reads CASSQDREETQYF. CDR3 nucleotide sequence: TGTGCCAGCAGCCAGGACCGGGAAGAGACCCAGTACTTC.

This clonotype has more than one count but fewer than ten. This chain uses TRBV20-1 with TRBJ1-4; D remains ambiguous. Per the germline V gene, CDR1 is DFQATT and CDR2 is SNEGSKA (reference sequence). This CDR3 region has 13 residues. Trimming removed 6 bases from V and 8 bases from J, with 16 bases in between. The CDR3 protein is CSALPDSGEKLFF. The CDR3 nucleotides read TGCAGTGCCCTCCCGGACTCCGGGGAAAAACTGTTTTTT.

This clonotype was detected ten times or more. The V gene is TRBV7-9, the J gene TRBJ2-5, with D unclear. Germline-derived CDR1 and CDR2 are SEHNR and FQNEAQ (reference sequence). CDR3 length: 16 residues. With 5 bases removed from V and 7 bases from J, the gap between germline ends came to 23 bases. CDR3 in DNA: TGTGCCAGCAGCGCCAACTGGCGTTCTGGGTCTGGGACCCAGTACTTC. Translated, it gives CASSANWRSGSGTQYF.

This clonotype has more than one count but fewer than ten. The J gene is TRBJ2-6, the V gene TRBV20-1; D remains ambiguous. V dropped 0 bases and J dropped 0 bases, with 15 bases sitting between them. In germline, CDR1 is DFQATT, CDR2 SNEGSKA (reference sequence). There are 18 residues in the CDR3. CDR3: CSARDPKGGTSGANVLTF. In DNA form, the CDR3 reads TGCAGTGCTAGAGATCCTAAGGGTGGAACCTCTGGGGCCAACGTCCTGACTTTC.

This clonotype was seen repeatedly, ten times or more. CDR3 bases: TGCAGTGCTAGTGGACCCACAGAGACCCAGTACTTC. Translated, it gives CSASGPTETQYF. The V gene is TRBV20-1, the J gene TRBJ2-5; D gene ambiguous. CDR1 is DFQATT, CDR2 SNEGSKA, per germline (reference sequence). The ends were cut back, 3 bases at V and 4 bases at J, with 9 bases in the middle. The CDR3 is 12 residues long.

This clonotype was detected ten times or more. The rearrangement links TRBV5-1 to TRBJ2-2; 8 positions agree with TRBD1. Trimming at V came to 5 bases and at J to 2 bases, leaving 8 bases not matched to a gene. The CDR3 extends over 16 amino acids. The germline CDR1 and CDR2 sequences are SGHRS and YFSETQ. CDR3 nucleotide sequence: TGCGCCAGCAGTTCCGGGACAGGACCCAACACCGGGGAGCTGTTTTTT. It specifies CASSSGTGPNTGELFF.

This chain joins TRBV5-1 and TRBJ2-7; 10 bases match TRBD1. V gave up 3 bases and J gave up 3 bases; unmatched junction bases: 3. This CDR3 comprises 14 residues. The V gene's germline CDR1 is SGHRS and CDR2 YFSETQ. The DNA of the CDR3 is TGCGCCAGCAGCTCGACAGGGGGCAACTACGAGCAGTACTTC. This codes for CASSSTGGNYEQYF.